These 19 T cell receptor beta chains originate from one sample sequenced in a study of blood T cell repertoires in COVID-19 (dated by TCRdb to 2018 to 2020). The receptor library was made with the immunoSEQ multiplex PCR assay. TCRdb provides this immuneACCESS table in a form limited to in-frame rearrangements. Some clones are lacking; in checked studies, under half of them reflect an unresolved V gene, and why the rest are absent is not known. The sample table holds 25,000 to 35,000 clones, of which roughly 85% were seen once. About 9.7% of the sample rests with the top ten. Sequencing was performed on peripheral blood. The receptors stem from an elderly man with active COVID-19.

J is TRBJ2-3 and V is TRBV11-2; the match to TRBD2 covers 11 bases. Germline V gene data show CDR1 as SGHAT and CDR2 as FQNNGV. The CDR3 is made up of 18 amino acids. The ends lost 1 base at V and 2 bases at J; junction bases unmatched: 8. In DNA, the CDR3 is TGTGCCAGCAGCTTAGTCATCCTAGCGGGGGGTAACACAGATACGCAGTATTTT. The encoded protein is CASSLVILAGGNTDTQYF.

This clone was seen once. The chain is built from TRBV9 and TRBJ2-3, with TRBD2 matching 8 bases. Germline V gives CDR1 SGDLS, CDR2 YYNGEE. V was clipped by 2 bases and J by 3 bases; unmatched bases: 8. This CDR3 region has 16 residues. The DNA of the CDR3 is TGTGCCAGCAGCGTTGGGATAGCGGGGTCAACAGATACGCAGTATTTT. Translating it yields CASSVGIAGSTDTQYF.

The chain joins TRBV3-1 (or the pseudogene TRBV3-2) to TRBJ2-7; 9 nucleotides match TRBD1. Trimming at V came to 1 base and at J to 5 bases, leaving 9 bases not matched to a gene. In germline, CDR1 is LGHDT, CDR2 YNNKEL (reference sequence). CDR3 length: 16 residues. Here the CDR3 DNA reads TGTGCCAGCAGCCAAGTAATACCGGGACAGGGTGACGAGCAGTACTTC. It specifies CASSQVIPGQGDEQYF.

The V gene is TRBV5-6, the J gene TRBJ1-6; D is possibly TRBD1 (6 bases). Germline CDR1 and CDR2: SGHDT and YYEEEE. Deletions cut 1 base from V and 19 bases from J, with 18 bases between. The CDR3 totals 13 residues. The CDR3 loop is CASSLSMGTFLHF. CDR3 sequence (DNA): TGTGCCAGCAGCTTGTCGATGGGGACATTCCTTCACTTT.

The genes are TRBV5-6 and TRBJ1-4; TRBD1 matches 12 bases. From germline, CDR1 is SGHDT and CDR2 YYEEEE. Trimming cost V 2 bases and J 7 bases; bases outside gene matches: 6. CDR3 size: 16 residues. The CDR3 sequence is CASSFSGQGASEKLFF. The CDR3, as DNA: TGTGCCAGCAGCTTCTCGGGACAGGGGGCAAGTGAAAAACTGTTTTTT.

The V call is TRBV28, the J call TRBJ2-3, with 8 nucleotides matching TRBD2. Per the germline V gene, CDR1 is MDHEN and CDR2 is SYDVKM. The ends lost 6 bases at V and 1 base at J; junction bases unmatched: 6. This CDR3 contains 15 residues. As DNA, the CDR3 is TGTGCCAGCAGCCGTAGCGGGGCACGCACAGATACGCAGTATTTT. Protein product: CASSRSGARTDTQYF.

The chain combines TRBV18 with TRBJ2-3; 8 nucleotides match TRBD1. This CDR3 spans 14 amino acids. The V and J ends lost 6 bases and 4 bases, in that order; junction bases with no gene match: 6. The germline gives CDR1 KGHSH, CDR2 LQKENI. The CDR3: CASSRTGYADTQYF. As DNA, the CDR3 is TGTGCCAGCTCCCGGACAGGGTATGCAGATACGCAGTATTTT. Using reference TRBV18 and TRBJ2-3 for the parts outside the CDR3, the full variable domain is NAGVMQNPRHLVRRRGQEARLRCSPMKGHSHVYWYRQLPEEGLKFMVYLQKENIIDESGMPKERFSAEFPKEGPSILRIQQVVRGDSAAYFCASSRTGYADTQYFGPGTRLTVL.

V usage is TRBV12-3 or TRBV12-4 and J usage is TRBJ1-2, with D uncertain. The CDR3 is 11 amino acids. V was trimmed by 3 bases and J by 6 bases, leaving 5 bases between them. This CDR3 reads CASSFQDGYTF. In nucleotides, the CDR3 is TGTGCCAGCAGTTTTCAGGATGGCTACACCTTC.

The CDR3 here is CASSHTPGENTEAFF. CDR3 coding DNA: TGTGCCAGCAGCCATACCCCAGGGGAGAACACTGAAGCTTTCTTT. The J gene is TRBJ1-1, the V gene TRBV3-1 (or the pseudogene TRBV3-2), with D tentatively TRBD1 (6 bases). Per the germline V gene, CDR1 is LGHDT and CDR2 is YNNKEL (reference sequence). V lost 3 bases and J lost 1, with 12 bases in between. This CDR3 region has 15 residues.

The gene calls are TRBV3-1 (or the pseudogene TRBV3-2) and TRBJ1-1; maybe TRBD1 (6 bases). This CDR3 spans 11 amino acids. V lost 4 bases, J lost 8 bases, and 8 bases lay in between. The germline gives CDR1 LGHDT, CDR2 YNNKEL (reference sequence). The CDR3 sequence is CASSRGGEAFF. Written as DNA, the CDR3 is TGTGCCAGCAGCCGGGGGGGCGAAGCTTTCTTT.

This sequence joins TRBV3-1 (or the pseudogene TRBV3-2) and TRBJ1-1; tentative D call: TRBD1 (5 bases). This CDR3 contains 14 residues. Germline CDR1 and CDR2: LGHDT and YNNKEL (reference sequence). V lost 4 bases, J lost 7 bases, and 16 bases lay in between. DNA of the CDR3: TGTGCCAGCAGCCTCGGGTCGGGGGGTATTGAAGCTTTCTTT. Translation: CASSLGSGGIEAFF.

The gene calls are TRBV5-1 and TRBJ2-1; TRBD1 matches 7 bases. Germline V gene sequence: CDR1 SGHRS, CDR2 YFSETQ. CDR3 length: 14 amino acids. The ends lost 3 bases at V and 4 bases at J; junction bases unmatched: 4. Written as DNA, the CDR3 is TGCGCCAGCAGCTCATGGGACAGTTACAATGAGCAGTTCTTC. Amino acids: CASSSWDSYNEQFF.

J is TRBJ2-5 and V is TRBV6-5; 9 nucleotides match TRBD1. CDR3 length equals 15 residues. Germline trimming cut 6 bases from V and 2 bases from J; bases unmatched to any gene: 7. Germline CDR1 is MNHEY and CDR2 is SVGAGI. CDR3: CASSSPGQGQETQYF. CDR3 in DNA: TGTGCCAGCAGCTCTCCGGGACAGGGTCAAGAGACCCAGTACTTC.

The CDR3 sequence: CASSLSRSGEQFF. CDR3 DNA: TGTGCCAGCAGTCTGTCTAGGTCTGGTGAGCAGTTCTTC. The chain joins TRBV7-2 to TRBJ2-1; D not certain. V shed 6 bases and J shed 9 bases, with 15 bases lying between them. Germline CDR1 reads SGHTA; CDR2 reads FQGNSA. The CDR3 contains 13 residues.

There are a few counts of this clone. The chain is built from TRBV5-1 and TRBJ2-7, with a tentative D call TRBD1 (5 bases). Germline CDR1 reads SGHRS; CDR2 reads YFSETQ. CDR3 length equals 14 residues. V was trimmed by 0 bases and J by 4 bases, leaving 11 bases between them. The CDR3 nucleotides read TGCGCCAGCAGCTTGGATGTAGGGGCGTACGAGCAGTACTTC. Translating gives CASSLDVGAYEQYF. The full variable domain, in which reference TRBV5-1 and TRBJ2-7 provide the parts outside the CDR3, is KAGVTQTPRYLIKTRGQQVTLSCSPISGHRSVSWYQQTPGQGLQFLFEYFSETQRNKGNFPGRFSGRQFSNSRSEMNVSTLELGDSALYLCASSLDVGAYEQYFGPGTRLTVT.

This clone was found a few times. This chain uses TRBV23-1 with TRBJ2-7; TRBD1 matches 7 bases. TRBV23-1 carries the ORF label, with uncertain function. The CDR3 sequence is 17 residues long. After removal of 0 bases from V and 4 bases from J, the junction contained 12 bases not matched to a gene. The CDR3 here is CASSQSRVGGLRYEQYF. The CDR3 DNA follows: TGCGCCAGCAGTCAATCGAGGGTAGGGGGCCTTAGATACGAGCAGTACTTC.

With respect to this clone: Relative to the germline gene, one junction end is altered; a read error may explain this. The chain uses TRBV12-3 or TRBV12-4 and TRBJ1-5; D is unresolved. The CDR3 has 12 amino acids. This chain's CDR3 is CASSFTLSPQDF. The CDR3 DNA is TGTGCCAGCAGTTTTACTCTGTCCCCCCAGGATTTT.

The chain couples TRBV7-8 to TRBJ2-1, with unresolved D. This CDR3 region has 13 residues. Germline CDR1 SGHVS, CDR2 FQNEAQ. The V end lost 6 bases, the J end lost 15 bases, and 21 bases lay between the germline ends. CDR3: CASSPSLRPLGFF. The DNA of the CDR3 is TGTGCCAGCAGTCCTAGTCTAAGGCCCTTAGGGTTCTTC.

This chain joins TRBV7-9 and TRBJ1-1; TRBD1 might be the D (6 bases). Trimming stripped 6 bases from V and 7 bases from J, with 18 bases between. Germline CDR1 and CDR2: SEHNR and FQNEAQ (reference sequence). The CDR3 loop spans 14 amino acids. For the CDR3, the DNA is TGTGCCAGCAGTCCAACAGGGTATTATAATGAAGCTTTCTTT. It translates to CASSPTGYYNEAFF.